This TCR beta chain was sequenced in a study of OX40 agonist ivuxolimab in advanced cancers. Study-wide context: Those treated in dose escalation had hepatocellular carcinoma, melanoma, renal cell cancer or head and neck cancer.

V lost 0 bases to trimming and J lost 1 base; unmatched junction nucleotides: 2. The CDR3 covers 16 residues. The germline V gene has CDR1 SGDLS and CDR2 YYNGEE. Concerning this clone: The antigen remains undetermined.

Regarding the study as a whole: In the 0.1 to 3.0 mg/kg range, CD4+ and CD8+ blood T cells had expanded clonally by week 6. Among expanded peripheral T cells, antigen specificity went undetermined.

TCRdb's copy holds only in-frame clones and misses some; the assay was immunoSEQ multiplex PCR. The profile shows 9,000 to 13,000 clones, 79% of them singletons. The chain carries TRBV9 and TRBJ2-2; 8 bases map to TRBD2. The sequence was collected from an adult with an advanced solid tumor such as melanoma, head and neck, liver or kidney cancer. Sequenced material: CD4+ or CD8+ T cells sorted from blood, taken in a trial of the OX40 agonist ivuxolimab. The CDR3 nucleotides are TGTGCCAGCAGCGTAGCAAGCGGGAGGAACACCGGGGAGCTGTTTTTT. Amino acids: CASSVASGRNTGELFF.